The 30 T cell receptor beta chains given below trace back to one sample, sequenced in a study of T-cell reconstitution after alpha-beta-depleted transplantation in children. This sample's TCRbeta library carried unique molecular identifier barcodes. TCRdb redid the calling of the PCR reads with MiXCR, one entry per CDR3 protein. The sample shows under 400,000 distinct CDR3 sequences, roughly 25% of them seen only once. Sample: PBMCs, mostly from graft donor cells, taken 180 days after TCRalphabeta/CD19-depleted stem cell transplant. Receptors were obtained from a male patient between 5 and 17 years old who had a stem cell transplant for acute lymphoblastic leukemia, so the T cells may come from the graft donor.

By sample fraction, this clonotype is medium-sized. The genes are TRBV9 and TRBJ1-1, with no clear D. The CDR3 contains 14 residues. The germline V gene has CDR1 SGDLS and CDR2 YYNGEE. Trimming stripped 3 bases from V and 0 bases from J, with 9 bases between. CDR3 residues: CASSAFQLNTEAFF. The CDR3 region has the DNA TGTGCCAGCAGCGCATTCCAGTTGAACACTGAAGCTTTCTTT.

The CDR3 DNA follows: TGTGCCAGCAGCCACCAGGGTATGAACACTGAAGCTTTCTTT. It yields the protein CASSHQGMNTEAFF. The chain carries TRBV3-1 and TRBJ1-1, with a weak D call TRBD1 (5 bases). The length of the CDR3 is 14 residues. Germline V gene lookup returns CDR1 LGHDT and CDR2 YNNKEL (reference sequence). Trimming took 3 bases from V and 0 from J, leaving 8 bases between them.

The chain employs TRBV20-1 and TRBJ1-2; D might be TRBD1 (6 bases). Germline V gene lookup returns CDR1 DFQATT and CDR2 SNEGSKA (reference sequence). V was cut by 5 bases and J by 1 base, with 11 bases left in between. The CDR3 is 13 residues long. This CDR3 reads CSAYRDFNYGYTF. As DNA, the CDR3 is TGCAGTGCTTACAGGGACTTTAACTATGGCTACACCTTC.

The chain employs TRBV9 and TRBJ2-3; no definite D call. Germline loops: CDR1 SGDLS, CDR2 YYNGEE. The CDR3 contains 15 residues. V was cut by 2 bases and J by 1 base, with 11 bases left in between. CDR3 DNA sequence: TGTGCCAGCAGCGTGGATAGCCTAGGCACAGATACGCAGTATTTT. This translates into CASSVDSLGTDTQYF.

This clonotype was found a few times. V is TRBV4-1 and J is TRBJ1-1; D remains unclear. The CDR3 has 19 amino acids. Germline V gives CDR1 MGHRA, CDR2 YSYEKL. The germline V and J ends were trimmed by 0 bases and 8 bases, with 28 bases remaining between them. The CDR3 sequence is CASSQEGMKIAAGRGEAFF. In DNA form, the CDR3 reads TGCGCCAGCAGCCAAGAGGGGATGAAAATTGCGGCAGGCCGAGGGGAAGCTTTCTTT.

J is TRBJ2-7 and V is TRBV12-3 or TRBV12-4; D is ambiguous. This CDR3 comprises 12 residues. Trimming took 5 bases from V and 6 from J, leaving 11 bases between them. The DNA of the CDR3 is TGTGCCAGCAGTAGTCCCCTACGCGAGCAGTACTTC. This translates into CASSSPLREQYF.

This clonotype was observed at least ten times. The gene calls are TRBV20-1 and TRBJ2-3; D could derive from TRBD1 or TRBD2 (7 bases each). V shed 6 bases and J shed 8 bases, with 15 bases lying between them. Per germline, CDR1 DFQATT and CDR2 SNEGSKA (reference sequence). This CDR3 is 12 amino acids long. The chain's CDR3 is CSAERGQTTQYF. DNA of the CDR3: TGCAGTGCAGAGCGGGGACAGACTACGCAGTATTTT.

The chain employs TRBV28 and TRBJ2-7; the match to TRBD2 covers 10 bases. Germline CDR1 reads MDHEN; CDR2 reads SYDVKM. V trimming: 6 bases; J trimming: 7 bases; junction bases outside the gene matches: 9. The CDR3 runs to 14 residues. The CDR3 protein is CASSARTSGREQYF. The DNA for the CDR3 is TGTGCCAGCAGCGCGAGGACTAGCGGAAGGGAGCAGTACTTC.

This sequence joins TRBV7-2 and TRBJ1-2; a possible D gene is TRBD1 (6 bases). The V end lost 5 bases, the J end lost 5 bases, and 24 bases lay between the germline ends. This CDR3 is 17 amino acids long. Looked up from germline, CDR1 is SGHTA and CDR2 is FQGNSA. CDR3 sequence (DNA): TGTGCCAGCAGCGCTGCTGGGACATACAGGAGCGGGTATGGCTACACCTTC. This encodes CASSAAGTYRSGYGYTF.

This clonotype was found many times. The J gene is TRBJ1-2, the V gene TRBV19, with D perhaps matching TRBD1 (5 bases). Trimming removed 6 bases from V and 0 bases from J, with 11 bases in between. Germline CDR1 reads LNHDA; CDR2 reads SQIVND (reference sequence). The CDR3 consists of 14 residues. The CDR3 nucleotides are TGTGCCAGTAGAAGGGACGAAGCTAACTATGGCTACACCTTC. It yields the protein CASRRDEANYGYTF.

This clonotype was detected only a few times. The CDR3 loop reads CASSVEPAPGTEAFF. In nucleotides, the CDR3 is TGTGCCAGCAGCGTAGAGCCGGCCCCCGGCACTGAAGCTTTCTTT. The rearrangement links TRBV9 to TRBJ1-1; D call uncertain. This CDR3 contains 15 residues. CDR1 SGDLS and CDR2 YYNGEE come from the germline V gene. Trimming pared 0 bases from V and 4 bases from J, leaving 13 bases between.

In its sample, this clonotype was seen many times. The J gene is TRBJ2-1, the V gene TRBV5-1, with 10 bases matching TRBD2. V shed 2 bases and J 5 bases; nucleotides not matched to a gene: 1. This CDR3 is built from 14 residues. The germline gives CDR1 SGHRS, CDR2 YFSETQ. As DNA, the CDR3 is TGCGCCAGCAGCTTTCTAGCGGGGGACAATGAGCAGTTCTTC. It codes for CASSFLAGDNEQFF.

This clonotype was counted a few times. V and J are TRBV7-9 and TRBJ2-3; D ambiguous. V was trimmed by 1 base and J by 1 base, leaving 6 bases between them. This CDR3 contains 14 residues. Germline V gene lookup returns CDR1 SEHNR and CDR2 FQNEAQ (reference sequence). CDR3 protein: CASSLGQGTDTQYF. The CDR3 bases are TGTGCCAGCAGCTTAGGGCAGGGCACAGATACGCAGTATTTT.

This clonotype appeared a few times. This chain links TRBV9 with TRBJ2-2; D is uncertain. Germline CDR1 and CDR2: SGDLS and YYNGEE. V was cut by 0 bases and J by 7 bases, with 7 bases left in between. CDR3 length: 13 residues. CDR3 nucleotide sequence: TGTGCCAGCAGCGTAGCTTCAAACGGGGAGCTGTTTTTT. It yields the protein CASSVASNGELFF.

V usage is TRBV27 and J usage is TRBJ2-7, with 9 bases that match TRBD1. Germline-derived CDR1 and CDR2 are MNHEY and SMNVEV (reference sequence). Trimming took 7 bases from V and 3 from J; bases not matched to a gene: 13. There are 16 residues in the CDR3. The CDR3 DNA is TGTGCCAGCAAACCACAGGGGGCGCGAAGTAGCTACGAGCAGTACTTC. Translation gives CASKPQGARSSYEQYF.

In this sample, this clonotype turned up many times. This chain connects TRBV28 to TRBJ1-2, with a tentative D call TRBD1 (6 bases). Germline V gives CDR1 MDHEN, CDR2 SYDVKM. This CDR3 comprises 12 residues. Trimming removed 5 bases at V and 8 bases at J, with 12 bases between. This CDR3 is CASSLYRVGYTF. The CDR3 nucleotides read TGTGCCAGCAGTCTGTACAGGGTGGGCTACACCTTC.

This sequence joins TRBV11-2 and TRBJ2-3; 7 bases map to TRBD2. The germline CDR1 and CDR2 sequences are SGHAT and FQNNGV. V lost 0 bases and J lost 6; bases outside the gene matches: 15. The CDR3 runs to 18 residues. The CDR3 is CASSLENGWEGLRDTQYF. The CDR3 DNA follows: TGTGCCAGCAGCTTAGAAAACGGATGGGAGGGCCTTAGGGATACGCAGTATTTT.

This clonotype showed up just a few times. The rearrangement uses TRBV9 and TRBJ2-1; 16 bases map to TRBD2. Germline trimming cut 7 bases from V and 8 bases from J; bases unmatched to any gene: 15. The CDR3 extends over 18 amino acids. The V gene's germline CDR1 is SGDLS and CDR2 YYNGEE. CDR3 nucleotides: TGTGCCAGCTTCCCCGGGACTAGCGGGAGGGCCGATTGGGATGAGCAGTTCTTC. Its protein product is CASFPGTSGRADWDEQFF.

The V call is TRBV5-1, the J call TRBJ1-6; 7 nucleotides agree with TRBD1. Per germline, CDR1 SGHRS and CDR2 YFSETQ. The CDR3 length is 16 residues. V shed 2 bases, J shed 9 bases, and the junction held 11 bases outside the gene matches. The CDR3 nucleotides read TGCGCCAGCAGCTTCGAAGGGGGCGGGCCGCTTTCACCCCTCCACTTT. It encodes CASSFEGGGPLSPLHF.

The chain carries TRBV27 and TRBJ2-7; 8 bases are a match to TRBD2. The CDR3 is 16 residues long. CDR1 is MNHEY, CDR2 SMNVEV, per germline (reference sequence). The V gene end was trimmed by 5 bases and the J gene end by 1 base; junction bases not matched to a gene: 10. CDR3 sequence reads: CASSSPSREVSYEQYF. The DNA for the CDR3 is TGTGCCAGCAGTAGTCCCTCGCGGGAGGTTTCCTACGAGCAGTACTTC.

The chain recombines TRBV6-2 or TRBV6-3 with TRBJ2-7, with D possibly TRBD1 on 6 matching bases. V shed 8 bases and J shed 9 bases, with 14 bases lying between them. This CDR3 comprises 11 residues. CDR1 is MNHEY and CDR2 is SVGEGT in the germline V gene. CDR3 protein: CASGDTRRQYF. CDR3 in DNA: TGTGCCAGCGGGGACACTCGAAGGCAGTACTTC.

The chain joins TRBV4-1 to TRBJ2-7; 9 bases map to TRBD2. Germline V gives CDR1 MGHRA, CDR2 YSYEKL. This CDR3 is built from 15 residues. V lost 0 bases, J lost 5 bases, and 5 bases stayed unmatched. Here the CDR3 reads CASSQDPWTSDEQYF. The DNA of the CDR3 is TGCGCCAGCAGCCAAGACCCCTGGACTAGCGACGAGCAGTACTTC.

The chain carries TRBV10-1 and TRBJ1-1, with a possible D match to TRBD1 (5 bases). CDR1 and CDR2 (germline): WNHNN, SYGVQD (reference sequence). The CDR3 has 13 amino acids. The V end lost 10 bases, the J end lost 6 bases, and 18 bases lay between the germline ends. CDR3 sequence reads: CATTAGGAAEAFF. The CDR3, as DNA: TGCGCCACCACGGCCGGCGGGGCCGCTGAAGCTTTCTTT.

In nucleotides, the CDR3 is TGTGCCAGCAGCTCCGGACAGTTGAATCAGCCCCAGCATTTT. Translated: CASSSGQLNQPQHF. The rearrangement links TRBV7-9 to TRBJ1-5; possible D gene TRBD1, 6 bases. The CDR3 runs to 14 residues. CDR1 SEHNR and CDR2 FQNEAQ come from the germline V gene (reference sequence). Trimming removed 4 bases from V and 4 bases from J, with 11 bases in between.

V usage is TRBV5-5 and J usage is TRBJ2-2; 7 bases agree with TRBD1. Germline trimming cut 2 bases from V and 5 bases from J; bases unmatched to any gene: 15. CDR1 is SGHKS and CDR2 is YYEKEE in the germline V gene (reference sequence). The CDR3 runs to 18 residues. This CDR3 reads CASSFGVQGPRGTGELFF. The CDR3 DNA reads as TGTGCCAGCAGCTTTGGGGTACAGGGCCCCAGGGGGACCGGGGAGCTGTTTTTT.

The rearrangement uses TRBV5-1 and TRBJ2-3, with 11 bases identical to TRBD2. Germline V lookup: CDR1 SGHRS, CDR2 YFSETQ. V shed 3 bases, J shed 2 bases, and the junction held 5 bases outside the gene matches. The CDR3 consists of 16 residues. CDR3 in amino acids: CASSSTSGIATDTQYF. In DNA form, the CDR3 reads TGCGCCAGCAGCTCGACTAGCGGGATTGCCACAGATACGCAGTATTTT.

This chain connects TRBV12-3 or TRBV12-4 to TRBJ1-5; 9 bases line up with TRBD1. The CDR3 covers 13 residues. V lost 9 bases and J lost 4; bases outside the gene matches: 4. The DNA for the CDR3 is TGTGCCAGTACCGGGACAGGGAATCAGCCCCAGCATTTT. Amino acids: CASTGTGNQPQHF.

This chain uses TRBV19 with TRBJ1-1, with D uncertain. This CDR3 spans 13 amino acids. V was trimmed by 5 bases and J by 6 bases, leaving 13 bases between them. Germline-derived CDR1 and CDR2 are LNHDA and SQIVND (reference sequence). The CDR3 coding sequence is TGTGCCAGTAGTCTCACCCGGAGGGCTGAAGCTTTCTTT. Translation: CASSLTRRAEAFF.

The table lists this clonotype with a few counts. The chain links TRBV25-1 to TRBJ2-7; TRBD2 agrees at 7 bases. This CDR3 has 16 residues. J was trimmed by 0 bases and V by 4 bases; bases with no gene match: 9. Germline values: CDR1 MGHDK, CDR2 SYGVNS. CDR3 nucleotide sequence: TGTGCCAGCAGTGGGCCGGGGGGTAGGAGCTCCTACGAGCAGTACTTC. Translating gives CASSGPGGRSSYEQYF.

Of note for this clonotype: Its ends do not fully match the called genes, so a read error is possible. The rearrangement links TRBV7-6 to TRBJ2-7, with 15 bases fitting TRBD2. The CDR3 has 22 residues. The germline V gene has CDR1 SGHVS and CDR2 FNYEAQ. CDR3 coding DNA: TGTGCCAGCAGCTTAGGGCCTCAAGGACTAGCGGGAGGGCCTCCCAACTCCTACGTGCAGTACTTC. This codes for CASSLGPQGLAGGPPNSYVQYF.